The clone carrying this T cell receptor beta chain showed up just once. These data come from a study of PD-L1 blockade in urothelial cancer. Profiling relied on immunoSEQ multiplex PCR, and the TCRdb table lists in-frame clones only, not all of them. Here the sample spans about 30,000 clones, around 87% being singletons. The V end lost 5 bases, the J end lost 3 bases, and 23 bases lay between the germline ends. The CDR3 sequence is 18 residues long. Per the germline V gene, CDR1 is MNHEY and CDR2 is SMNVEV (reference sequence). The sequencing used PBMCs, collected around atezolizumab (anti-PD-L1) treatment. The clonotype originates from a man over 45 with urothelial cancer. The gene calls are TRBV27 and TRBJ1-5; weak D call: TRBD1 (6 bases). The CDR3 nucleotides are TGTGCCAGCAGTCTGTGGGGGCTTCCGGGACAACCCAATCAGCCCCAGCATTTT. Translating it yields CASSLWGLPGQPNQPQHF.